What follows are 2 T cell receptor beta chains derived from one specimen sequenced in a study of T cells in Graves' hyperthyroidism and ophthalmopathy (dated by TCRdb to between 2018 and 2021). Library generation was performed with multiplex PCR. Sequencing was carried out with an Illumina HiSeq 2000. The TCR beta CDR3 regions were amplified from the RNA transcripts. A first-round RT-PCR of the TCR CDR3 used the HTBI primer set with the Qiagen OneStep RT-PCR kit. TCRdb itself trimmed the public reads at Q25 with fastp, ran MiXCR and retained productive beta chains. Under each unique CDR3 protein, matching rows form one entry showing the most common genes and DNA. Here the sample has roughly 420,000 distinct CDR3 sequences; 15% to 18% occur a single time. The top ten clones comprise 13% to 15% of the sample. The material sequenced was blood. The receptors originated from a young woman with Graves' hyperthyroidism.

A few counts support this clonotype. This rearrangement joins TRBV6-4 to TRBJ2-3; D call uncertain. Germline-derived CDR1 and CDR2 are MRHNA and SNTAGT. V lost 2 bases to trimming and J lost 0 bases, with 12 bases between them. The CDR3 is 16 amino acids. CDR3 sequence reads: CASSDVHGSSTDTQYF. CDR3 bases: TGTGCCAGCAGTGACGTCCACGGCTCTAGCACAGATACGCAGTATTTT.

This clonotype was seen a few times. The rearrangement links TRBV4-2 to TRBJ1-1, with 8 bases aligning to TRBD1. Trimming at V came to 0 bases and at J to 6 bases, leaving 15 bases not matched to a gene. CDR1 is LGHNA and CDR2 is YNFKEQ in the germline V gene. The CDR3 consists of 18 residues. DNA for the CDR3: TGTGCCAGCAGCCAAGACCCTAAATCAGGGGGCGCCGGGTCTGAAGCTTTCTTT. This codes for CASSQDPKSGGAGSEAFF.